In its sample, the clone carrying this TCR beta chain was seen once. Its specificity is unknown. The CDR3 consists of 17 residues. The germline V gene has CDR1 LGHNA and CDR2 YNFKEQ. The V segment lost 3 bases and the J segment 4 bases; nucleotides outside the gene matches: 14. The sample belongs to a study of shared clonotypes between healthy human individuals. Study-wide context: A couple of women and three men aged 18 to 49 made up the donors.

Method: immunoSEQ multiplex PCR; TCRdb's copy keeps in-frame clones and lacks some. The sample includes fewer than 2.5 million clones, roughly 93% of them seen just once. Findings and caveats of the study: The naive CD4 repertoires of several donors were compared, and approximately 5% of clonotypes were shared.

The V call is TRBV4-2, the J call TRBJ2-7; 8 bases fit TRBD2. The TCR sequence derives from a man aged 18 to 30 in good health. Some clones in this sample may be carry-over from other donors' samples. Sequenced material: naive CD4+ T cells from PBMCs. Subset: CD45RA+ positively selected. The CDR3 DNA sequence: TGTGCCAGCAGCCAGGAGGTTTCGGCGGGAGGTCAATACGAGCAGTACTTC. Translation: CASSQEVSAGGQYEQYF.